This T cell receptor beta chain emerged from a study of regulatory T cells in long-lasting Graves disease. According to the study, TCR beta libraries were built with iRepertoire HTBI primers and CDR3-region Arm-PCR. TCRdb re-derived calls from the multiplex PCR reads in MiXCR, one entry per CDR3 protein. This sample yields fewer than 600,000 distinct CDR3 sequences, of which about 20% are seen a single time; around 13% belongs to the top ten. This clonotype has a handful of counts. Trimming took off 2 bases at V and 2 bases at J, with 9 bases between the two ends. Germline CDR1 LNHDA, CDR2 SQIVND (reference sequence). CDR3 length: 14 residues. The time point is: persistent/refractory GD, antithyroid drugs over 5 years with positive TRAb. Extracted PBMC RNA gave rise to the TCR library.

Sequenced here: peripheral blood mononuclear cells (PBMCs), sampled when the disease was refractory, from a patient treated with antithyroid drugs. The gene calls are TRBV19 and TRBJ1-2; D might be TRBD1 (6 bases). The sequence came from a female donor with Graves disease. The CDR3 DNA sequence: TGTGCCAGTAGTATAACAGGGAGGAACTATGGCTACACCTTC. Amino acids: CASSITGRNYGYTF.